This TCR beta chain was captured by sequencing in a study of STAT3 mutations in large granular lymphocyte leukemia. Study-wide findings and caveats: After therapy, about 30% of the 18 patients switched clonotypes, all new clones STAT3 wild type. At least one immunodominant TCR beta clonotype appeared in every T-cell large granular lymphocyte leukemia patient.

Per germline, CDR1 SGHNT and CDR2 YYREEE (reference sequence). The CDR3 loop spans 16 amino acids. V lost 4 bases to trimming and J lost 9 bases; unmatched junction nucleotides: 13. Sequencing was performed with immunoSEQ multiplex PCR; in TCRdb, only in-frame clones are kept and a portion is missing. The sample lists over a thousand clones; approximately 35% were seen once. On this clone: What it binds is not known.

The TCR sequence derives from a human donor with T large granular lymphocyte leukemia. Some clones in this sample may be carry-over from other donors' samples. The material sequenced was PBMCs. This chain links TRBV5-4 with TRBJ2-1; 10 nucleotides agree with TRBD2. CDR3 nucleotide sequence: TGTGCCAGCAGCCCTGGGGGCCAGCGGGAGGGGGGTGAGCAGTTCTTC. It specifies CASSPGGQREGGEQFF.